What follows are 32 T cell receptor beta chains derived from one specimen sequenced in a study of blood T cell repertoires in COVID-19. Some clones are missing from TCRdb's copy, which holds only in-frame ones; the method was immunoSEQ multiplex PCR. The table includes about 130,000 clones, approximately 80% detected once. The specimen sequenced was peripheral blood. These receptors were collected from a woman aged 45-60 years with acute or convalescent COVID-19.

The chain couples TRBV29-1 to TRBJ2-2, with TRBD2 identical over 7 bases. The CDR3 is 12 amino acids. Looked up from germline, CDR1 is SQVTM and CDR2 is ANQGSEA. The junction had 5 bases not matched to a gene; V was cut back by 7 bases and J by 6 bases. CDR3 protein: CSARGGAGELFF. Here the CDR3 DNA reads TGCAGCGCCCGTGGGGGGGCCGGGGAGCTGTTTTTT.

The V and J genes are TRBV3-1 (or the pseudogene TRBV3-2) and TRBJ1-5, with D possibly being TRBD1 (6 bases). Germline V gene data show CDR1 as LGHDT and CDR2 as YNNKEL (reference sequence). The length of the CDR3 is 14 residues. Trimming took off 4 bases at V and 5 bases at J, with 12 bases between the two ends. The CDR3 region has the DNA TGTGCCAGCAGCCCCTTGACAGGAGATCAGCCCCAGCATTTT. Its protein product is CASSPLTGDQPQHF.

The table lists this clone with a count of one. V is TRBV24-1 and J is TRBJ2-1, with 15 bases fitting TRBD2. Germline trimming cut 3 bases from V and 7 bases from J; bases unmatched to any gene: 6. CDR3 size: 17 residues. CDR1 and CDR2 (germline): KGHDR, SFDVKD. This chain's CDR3 is CATSDPGLAGGKNEQFF. The CDR3 coding sequence is TGTGCCACCAGTGATCCGGGACTAGCGGGAGGTAAGAATGAGCAGTTCTTC.

The chain links TRBV5-1 to TRBJ2-1; 8 bases map to TRBD1. CDR3 length: 15 residues. Per the germline V gene, CDR1 is SGHRS and CDR2 is YFSETQ. The V gene end was trimmed by 4 bases and the J gene end by 6 bases; junction bases not matched to a gene: 9. CDR3 protein: CASSSGLTGGNEQFF. The DNA for the CDR3 is TGCGCCAGCAGCAGCGGACTTACAGGGGGCAATGAGCAGTTCTTC.

In its sample, this clone is medium-sized. This chain joins TRBV30 and TRBJ2-1, with 10 bases matching TRBD1. From germline, CDR1 is GTSNPN and CDR2 SVGIG (reference sequence). The CDR3 loop spans 14 amino acids. J lost 8 bases, V lost 1 base, and 5 bases had no gene match. CDR3 amino acids: CAWSDRDRGHEQFF. Written as DNA, the CDR3 is TGTGCCTGGAGTGACCGGGACAGGGGTCATGAGCAGTTCTTC.

This clone has only one observation. The chain is built from TRBV28 and TRBJ1-1; the D gene is possibly TRBD1 (5 bases). The CDR3 loop spans 15 amino acids. Germline V gene sequence: CDR1 MDHEN, CDR2 SYDVKM. The germline V and J ends were trimmed by 6 bases and 8 bases, with 22 bases remaining between them. CDR3 in amino acids: CASRTAPGRSREAFF. The DNA for the CDR3 is TGTGCCAGCAGGACCGCCCCAGGGAGGTCTCGGGAAGCTTTCTTT.

This chain joins TRBV4-1 and TRBJ1-6; 7 bases are shared with TRBD1. Trimming took 2 bases from V and 11 from J; bases not matched to a gene: 9. The CDR3 sequence is 15 residues long. Germline V lookup: CDR1 MGHRA, CDR2 YSYEKL. The CDR3, as DNA: TGCGCCAGCAGCCAATTAATCAGGGGGTTCGCACCCCTCCACTTT. It yields the protein CASSQLIRGFAPLHF.

V usage is TRBV3-1 (or the pseudogene TRBV3-2) and J usage is TRBJ1-2, with 8 bases lining up with TRBD1. V trimming: 0 bases; J trimming: 4 bases; junction bases outside the gene matches: 13. Germline assignment: CDR1 LGHDT and CDR2 YNNKEL (reference sequence). CDR3 length equals 18 residues. CDR3 sequence reads: CASSQEGGTGHLIYGYTF. The CDR3 DNA reads TGTGCCAGCAGCCAAGAAGGCGGGACAGGCCACCTTATCTATGGCTACACCTTC.

The chain carries TRBV9 and TRBJ2-1, with 8 bases lining up with TRBD2. The CDR3 loop spans 15 amino acids. Germline-derived CDR1 and CDR2 are SGDLS and YYNGEE. Unmatched junction bases numbered 3, after V lost 4 bases and J lost 0 bases. The CDR3 DNA follows: TGTGCCAGCAGCCCTACTAGCGGCTCCTACAATGAGCAGTTCTTC. It specifies CASSPTSGSYNEQFF. Using reference TRBV9 and TRBJ2-1 for the parts outside the CDR3, the full variable domain is DSGVTQTPKHLITATGQRVTLRCSPRSGDLSVYWYQQSLDQGLQFLIQYYNGEERAKGNILERFSAQQFPDLHSELNLSSLELGDSALYFCASSPTSGSYNEQFFGPGTRLTVL.

This rearrangement joins TRBV29-1 to TRBJ2-3; D is perhaps TRBD1 (5 bases). The CDR3 consists of 15 residues. In germline, CDR1 is SQVTM, CDR2 ANQGSEA. V was clipped by 3 bases and J by 1 base, with 14 bases between them. The CDR3 protein is CSVEPIQAGTDTQYF. The CDR3 DNA reads as TGCAGCGTTGAGCCGATACAGGCAGGCACAGATACGCAGTATTTT.

V is TRBV18 and J is TRBJ1-2, with D perhaps matching TRBD1 (6 bases). The CDR3 has 13 residues. CDR1 is KGHSH, CDR2 LQKENI, per germline. The V end was cut by 2 bases, the J end by 5 bases, with 9 bases between. DNA of the CDR3: TGTGCCAGCTCACCAACGGGACAATATGGCTACACCTTC. Its protein is CASSPTGQYGYTF.

The chain recombines TRBV7-9 with TRBJ1-3, with 8 bases identical to TRBD1. Germline V gives CDR1 SEHNR, CDR2 FQNEAQ (reference sequence). The CDR3 spans 19 residues. Unmatched junction bases numbered 18, after V lost 5 bases and J lost 3 bases. DNA for the CDR3: TGTGCCAGCAGCCCCGACCGGGACAGGCCAAATCCCGGTGGAAACACCATATATTTT. This gives the protein CASSPDRDRPNPGGNTIYF.

This rearrangement joins TRBV6-5 to TRBJ1-6, with D tentatively TRBD1 (6 bases). CDR3 length: 14 amino acids. V was trimmed by 8 bases and J by 7 bases, leaving 15 bases between them. CDR1 is MNHEY and CDR2 is SVGAGI in the germline V gene. The CDR3, as DNA: TGTGCCAGCGGATACCATGGACAGAATTCACCCCTCCACTTT. Amino acids: CASGYHGQNSPLHF.

This clone was observed a few times. The chain is built from TRBV28 and TRBJ2-1, with D perhaps matching TRBD2 (6 bases). Germline-derived CDR1 and CDR2 are MDHEN and SYDVKM. The CDR3 totals 15 residues. The ends were cut back, 4 bases at V and 5 bases at J, with 15 bases in the middle. The CDR3 is CASSWGNSGNNEQFF. DNA of the CDR3: TGTGCCAGCAGTTGGGGAAATAGCGGCAACAATGAGCAGTTCTTC. The full variable domain, its missing parts supplied by reference TRBV28 and TRBJ2-1, is DVKVTQSSRYLVKRTGEKVFLECVQDMDHENMFWYRQDPGLGLRLIYFSYDVKMKEKGDIPEGYSVSREKKERFSLILESASTNQTSMYLCASSWGNSGNNEQFFGPGTRLTVL.

This sequence joins TRBV14 and TRBJ1-1; D unclear. Germline CDR1 SGHDN, CDR2 FVKESK. Trimming took off 1 base at V and 9 bases at J, with 12 bases between the two ends. The CDR3 contains 13 residues. The CDR3 DNA is TGTGCCAGCAGCCAAGTAGGTAGCGGGCAAGCTTTCTTT. It specifies CASSQVGSGQAFF. Supplemented by reference TRBV14 and TRBJ1-1, the full variable domain reads EAGVTQFPSHSVIEKGQTVTLRCDPISGHDNLYWYRRVMGKEIKFLLHFVKESKQDESGMPNNRFLAERTGGTYSTLKVQPAELEDSGVYFCASSQVGSGQAFFGQGTRLTVV.

The V gene is TRBV29-1, the J gene TRBJ2-1; D possibly corresponds to TRBD1 (6 bases). Germline-derived CDR1 and CDR2 are SQVTM and ANQGSEA. The CDR3 length is 15 residues. The germline V and J ends were trimmed by 6 bases and 7 bases, with 22 bases remaining between them. The CDR3 sequence is CSVASGAAMGNEQFF. CDR3 bases: TGCAGCGTCGCCTCAGGGGCGGCGATGGGGAATGAGCAGTTCTTC.

This chain uses TRBV11-2 with TRBJ2-2, with a possible D match to TRBD1 (6 bases). CDR3 length: 16 amino acids. Germline lookup yields CDR1 SGHAT and CDR2 FQNNGV. The V and J ends lost 6 bases and 1 base respectively, with 15 bases between them. DNA of the CDR3: TGTGCCAGCAGGAACTGGGGGCTGATGAACACCGGGGAGCTGTTTTTT. Protein product: CASRNWGLMNTGELFF.

This clone was counted once. J is TRBJ1-2 and V is TRBV2; a possible D gene is TRBD1 (6 bases). V was clipped by 4 bases and J by 6 bases, with 9 bases between them. CDR1 is SNHLY, CDR2 FYNNEI, per germline. The CDR3 sequence is 12 residues long. For the CDR3, the DNA is TGTGCCAGCAGTGTCCGACAGGATGGCTACACCTTC. It specifies CASSVRQDGYTF.

The chain carries TRBV3-1 (or the pseudogene TRBV3-2) and TRBJ2-1; D uncertain. The V and J ends lost 1 base and 9 bases respectively, with 4 bases between them. This CDR3 has 11 residues. Germline CDR1 is LGHDT and CDR2 is YNNKEL (reference sequence). The CDR3 coding sequence is TGTGCCAGCAGCCAAGGCGTTGAGCAGTTCTTC. Its translation is CASSQGVEQFF.

The rearrangement joins TRBV7-9 to TRBJ2-7, with a possible D match to TRBD2 (5 bases). There are 16 residues in the CDR3. Trimming pared 2 bases from V and 3 bases from J, leaving 17 bases between. From germline, CDR1 is SEHNR and CDR2 FQNEAQ (reference sequence). CDR3 coding DNA: TGTGCCAGCAGCTTAAGCGGCGGGCCACGAAGCTACGAGCAGTACTTC. Translating gives CASSLSGGPRSYEQYF.

This clone was counted once. The chain carries TRBV6-6 and TRBJ1-4; no definite D call. The CDR3 consists of 13 residues. V lost 11 bases, J lost 3 bases, and 13 bases lay in between. The germline V gene encodes CDR1 MNHNY and CDR2 SVGAGI (reference sequence). The chain's CDR3 is CAGKRAANEKLFF. DNA of the CDR3: TGTGCCGGCAAGAGGGCAGCTAATGAAAAACTGTTTTTT.

The chain has TRBV19 and TRBJ1-6; D ambiguous. The germline V and J ends were trimmed by 7 bases and 0 bases, with 22 bases remaining between them. From germline, CDR1 is LNHDA and CDR2 SQIVND (reference sequence). This CDR3 is 19 amino acids long. The CDR3 DNA sequence: TGTGCCAGTACCGAAACTGGAGGTGGTTGGAGCTCCTATAATTCACCCCTCCACTTT. It specifies CASTETGGGWSSYNSPLHF. The entire variable domain, with the rest obtained from reference TRBV19 and TRBJ1-6, is as follows: DGGITQSPKYLFRKEGQNVTLSCEQNLNHDAMYWYRQDPGQGLRLIYYSQIVNDFQKGDIAEGYSVSREKKESFPLTVTSAQKNPTAFYLCASTETGGGWSSYNSPLHFGNGTRLTVT.

This rearrangement joins TRBV9 to TRBJ2-3; 9 bases map to TRBD2. This CDR3 is 15 amino acids long. CDR1 SGDLS and CDR2 YYNGEE come from the germline V gene. V shed 0 bases and J 4 bases; nucleotides not matched to a gene: 3. The CDR3 sequence is CASSVGGREADTQYF. CDR3 DNA: TGTGCCAGCAGCGTAGGCGGGAGGGAAGCAGATACGCAGTATTTT.

The rearrangement links TRBV28 to TRBJ1-1, with D unresolved. CDR1 MDHEN and CDR2 SYDVKM come from the germline V gene. The ends were cut back, 6 bases at V and 1 base at J, with 3 bases in the middle. The CDR3 consists of 11 residues. The CDR3 nucleotides are TGTGCCAGCAGCCAGAACACTGAAGCTTTCTTT. It is translated as CASSQNTEAFF.

The chain combines TRBV30 with TRBJ1-5; possibly TRBD1 for D (5 bases). The CDR3 length is 13 residues. Germline lookup yields CDR1 GTSNPN and CDR2 SVGIG (reference sequence). Trimming shortened V by 2 bases and J by 3 bases, and 8 bases separated the two germline ends. CDR3 sequence reads: CAWSPQANQPQHF. In DNA form, the CDR3 reads TGTGCCTGGAGTCCACAGGCCAATCAGCCCCAGCATTTT. Complete variable domain (other parts from reference TRBV30 and TRBJ1-5): SQTIHQWPATLVQPVGSPLSLECTVEGTSNPNLYWYRQAAGRGLQLLFYSVGIGQISSEVPQNLSASRPQDRQFILSSKKLLLSDSGFYLCAWSPQANQPQHFGDGTRLSIL.

The chain carries TRBV6-6 and TRBJ1-1, with a possible D match to TRBD1 (5 bases). Germline V gene sequence: CDR1 MNHNY, CDR2 SVGAGI (reference sequence). This CDR3 comprises 15 residues. The germline V and J ends were trimmed by 6 bases and 2 bases, with 16 bases remaining between them. CDR3 sequence: CASRSGGSPNTEAFF. In DNA form, the CDR3 reads TGTGCCAGCAGGTCGGGGGGATCCCCAAACACTGAAGCTTTCTTT.

The J gene is TRBJ2-2, the V gene TRBV5-8, with D perhaps matching TRBD2 (5 bases). The CDR3 covers 16 residues. V dropped 4 bases and J dropped 0 bases, with 13 bases sitting between them. Germline lookup yields CDR1 SGHTS and CDR2 YDEGEE. The CDR3 nucleotides read TGTGCCAGCAGCCATCCCCGGGGAACGAACACCGGGGAGCTGTTTTTT. It encodes CASSHPRGTNTGELFF.

The chain uses TRBV5-1 and TRBJ1-2; 7 positions match TRBD1. After removal of 3 bases from V and 4 bases from J, the junction contained 3 bases not matched to a gene. The V gene's germline CDR1 is SGHRS and CDR2 YFSETQ. The length of the CDR3 is 13 residues. CDR3 in amino acids: CASSSGQSYGYTF. The CDR3 coding sequence is TGCGCCAGCAGCTCGGGACAGTCCTATGGCTACACCTTC.

The chain uses TRBV7-2 and TRBJ2-4; the match to TRBD2 covers 8 bases. V dropped 6 bases and J dropped 7; count of bases not matched to a gene: 8. Germline V lookup: CDR1 SGHTA, CDR2 FQGNSA. The CDR3 has 14 residues. The CDR3 sequence is CASRAGLGGNIQYF. The CDR3 coding sequence is TGTGCCAGCAGGGCGGGACTAGGGGGGAACATTCAGTACTTC.

The V call is TRBV2, the J call TRBJ1-2, with 8 bases matching TRBD1. Per germline, CDR1 SNHLY and CDR2 FYNNEI. CDR3 length equals 14 residues. The V segment lost 5 bases and the J segment 8 bases; nucleotides outside the gene matches: 10. The CDR3 is CASSTFRTGQGYTF. The DNA for the CDR3 is TGTGCCAGCAGTACCTTCCGGACAGGGCAGGGCTACACCTTC.

This chain connects TRBV5-1 to TRBJ1-5; 8 bases line up with TRBD1. Germline V gives CDR1 SGHRS, CDR2 YFSETQ. The V gene end was trimmed by 4 bases and the J gene end by 5 bases; junction bases not matched to a gene: 5. The CDR3 totals 14 residues. CDR3 nucleotide sequence: TGCGCCAGCAGCCCAGACAGGGGTGATCAGCCCCAGCATTTT. Protein product: CASSPDRGDQPQHF. The whole variable domain, remainder taken from reference TRBV5-1 and TRBJ1-5, is KAGVTQTPRYLIKTRGQQVTLSCSPISGHRSVSWYQQTPGQGLQFLFEYFSETQRNKGNFPGRFSGRQFSNSRSEMNVSTLELGDSALYLCASSPDRGDQPQHFGDGTRLSIL.

The sample holds a few counts of this clone. The chain carries TRBV5-6 and TRBJ1-2, with no clear D. The V end was cut by 4 bases, the J end by 8 bases, with 9 bases between. Per germline, CDR1 SGHDT and CDR2 YYEEEE. The CDR3 extends over 11 amino acids. CDR3 sequence reads: CASSLTRGYTF. The CDR3 DNA sequence: TGTGCCAGCAGCCTCACTAGGGGCTACACCTTC. The whole variable domain, filled in from reference TRBV5-6 and TRBJ1-2, reads DAGVTQSPTHLIKTRGQQVTLRCSPKSGHDTVSWYQQALGQGPQFIFQYYEEEERQRGNFPDRFSGHQFPNYSSELNVNALLLGDSALYLCASSLTRGYTFGSGTRLTVV.